Below, 23 T cell receptor beta chains from the same sample are listed, as sequenced in a study of human T cells and chemical hapten exposure. Blood, whole and unfractionated, served as the source for total RNA extraction. One entry per CDR3 protein results from TCRdb running MiXCR on the 5' RACE reads. Here the sample spans around 80,000 distinct CDR3 sequences, around 15% being singletons. The receptors stem from a female donor in good health.

In its sample, this clonotype was seen once. The V gene is TRBV5-5, the J gene TRBJ2-7, with TRBD2 as a possible D gene (5 bases). The CDR3 loop spans 12 amino acids. V was trimmed by 4 bases and J by 5 bases, leaving 10 bases between them. Germline CDR1 SGHKS, CDR2 YYEKEE (reference sequence). The CDR3 loop is CASSHRRDEQYF. The CDR3 nucleotides read TGTGCCAGCAGCCATCGGCGGGACGAGCAGTACTTC.

This clonotype was seen ten or more times. The chain links TRBV28 to TRBJ1-4, with D possibly TRBD1 on 5 matching bases. Trimming took off 4 bases at V and 1 base at J, with 10 bases between the two ends. The CDR3 has 15 residues. Germline values: CDR1 MDHEN, CDR2 SYDVKM. CDR3 loop: CASSSWTRTNEKLFF. Here the CDR3 DNA reads TGTGCCAGCAGTTCATGGACACGAACTAATGAAAAACTGTTTTTT. Using reference TRBV28 and TRBJ1-4 for the parts outside the CDR3, the full variable domain is DVKVTQSSRYLVKRTGEKVFLECVQDMDHENMFWYRQDPGLGLRLIYFSYDVKMKEKGDIPEGYSVSREKKERFSLILESASTNQTSMYLCASSSWTRTNEKLFFGSGTQLSVL.

The genes are TRBV5-6 and TRBJ1-2; TRBD1 might be the D (5 bases). CDR3 size: 13 residues. Germline V gene data show CDR1 as SGHDT and CDR2 as YYEEEE. V was pared by 3 bases and J by 6 bases, with 12 bases between. CDR3 in amino acids: CASSWGRIDGYTF. The DNA of the CDR3 is TGTGCCAGCAGCTGGGGCAGGATCGATGGCTACACCTTC.

In its sample, this clonotype was seen a few times. This rearrangement joins TRBV5-1 to TRBJ1-2, with 7 bases that match TRBD1. This CDR3 comprises 15 residues. J gave up 8 bases and V 1 base, and 11 bases lay outside the gene matches. Germline assignment: CDR1 SGHRS and CDR2 YFSETQ. The CDR3 here is CASSLKQGLSSGYTF. The CDR3 coding sequence is TGCGCCAGCAGCTTGAAACAGGGGTTATCGTCGGGCTACACCTTC.

The chain uses TRBV20-1 and TRBJ2-1, with 11 bases identical to TRBD2. The J segment lost 7 bases and the V segment lost 2 bases, leaving 4 bases of the junction unmatched. Germline CDR1 is DFQATT and CDR2 is SNEGSKA (reference sequence). The CDR3 is made up of 14 amino acids. CDR3 nucleotides: TGCAGTGCTAGACTAGCGGGAGGTGTTAATGAGCAGTTCTTC. The encoded protein is CSARLAGGVNEQFF.

A few counts support this clonotype. V and J are TRBV3-1 and TRBJ1-1, with D maybe TRBD1 (6 bases). The CDR3 is 12 amino acids. Germline V gene data show CDR1 as LGHDT and CDR2 as YNNKEL (reference sequence). V was cut by 8 bases and J by 3 bases, with 10 bases left in between. CDR3 in amino acids: CASGRQDTEAFF. CDR3 sequence (DNA): TGTGCCAGCGGTAGACAGGACACTGAAGCTTTCTTT.

The genes are TRBV7-2 and TRBJ2-7, with 8 positions matching TRBD2. Looked up from germline, CDR1 is SGHTA and CDR2 is FQGNSA. This CDR3 contains 15 residues. The J segment lost 7 bases and the V segment lost 1 base, leaving 9 bases of the junction unmatched. This CDR3 is CASSLESGGLREQYF. The CDR3 DNA is TGTGCCAGCAGCTTAGAGAGCGGGGGATTAAGGGAGCAGTACTTC.

This sequence joins TRBV20-1 and TRBJ2-3; 12 nucleotides line up with TRBD2. The ends lost 0 bases at V and 4 bases at J; junction bases unmatched: 17. CDR1 and CDR2 from the germline V gene are DFQATT and SNEGSKA (reference sequence). The CDR3 is 20 residues long. CDR3 in amino acids: CSARDILASGGAVSADTQYF. Here the CDR3 DNA reads TGCAGTGCTAGAGATATTTTGGCTAGCGGGGGGGCGGTCTCAGCAGATACGCAGTATTTT.

Many counts were recorded for this clonotype. The chain uses TRBV18 and TRBJ1-5; D is ambiguous. The CDR3 extends over 14 amino acids. CDR1 KGHSH and CDR2 LQKENI come from the germline V gene. Deletions cut 3 bases from V and 0 bases from J, with 6 bases between. The CDR3 DNA reads as TGTGCCAGCTCACCGACGGATAGCAATCAGCCCCAGCATTTT. It yields the protein CASSPTDSNQPQHF.

This clonotype came up a few times. The CDR3 reads CSAARNSYEQYF. In DNA, the CDR3 is TGCAGTGCCGCTAGAAACTCCTACGAGCAGTACTTC. This chain joins TRBV20-1 and TRBJ2-7; D is unclear. The CDR3 sequence is 12 residues long. V lost 6 bases and J 0 bases, leaving 9 bases between the germline ends. Germline CDR1 is DFQATT and CDR2 is SNEGSKA (reference sequence).

The rearrangement joins TRBV19 to TRBJ1-6, with a possible D match to TRBD1 (5 bases). The CDR3 is made up of 15 amino acids. Germline CDR1 LNHDA, CDR2 SQIVND (reference sequence). V gave up 3 bases and J gave up 6 bases, with 12 bases separating them. CDR3 in amino acids: CASSIPGQGNSPLHF. CDR3 nucleotides: TGTGCCAGTAGTATTCCGGGGCAGGGTAATTCACCCCTCCACTTT.

In this sample, this clonotype turned up a few times. Here the CDR3 reads CASRRGSGANVLTF. The CDR3 DNA reads as TGTGCCAGCAGAAGGGGTTCTGGGGCCAACGTCCTGACTTTC. The V gene is TRBV27, the J gene TRBJ2-6; TRBD1 is a possible D gene (5 bases). The CDR3 has 14 amino acids. V dropped 6 bases and J dropped 1 base, with 7 bases sitting between them. Germline V gene data show CDR1 as MNHEY and CDR2 as SMNVEV (reference sequence).

The V and J genes are TRBV13 and TRBJ2-2, with 7 bases identical to TRBD2. This CDR3 region has 16 residues. Trimming cost V 5 bases and J 5 bases; bases outside gene matches: 11. Germline values: CDR1 PRHDT, CDR2 FYEKMQ (reference sequence). CDR3 bases: TGTGCCAGCAGCGCCACGACGCGGGGGAGAACCGGGGAGCTGTTTTTT. Protein: CASSATTRGRTGELFF.

The V gene is TRBV20-1, the J gene TRBJ2-7; D not certain. Germline CDR1 and CDR2: DFQATT and SNEGSKA (reference sequence). The CDR3 runs to 13 residues. V lost 3 bases, J lost 0 bases, and 9 bases lay in between. The CDR3 DNA reads as TGCAGTGCTAGTGCCTTCAGCTCCTACGAGCAGTACTTC. Amino acid sequence: CSASAFSSYEQYF.

This clonotype was seen only a few times. The genes are TRBV7-9 and TRBJ2-1; D gene unclear. This CDR3 comprises 16 residues. Trimming removed 0 bases at V and 0 bases at J, with 9 bases between. From germline, CDR1 is SEHNR and CDR2 FQNEAQ (reference sequence). The CDR3 region is CASSLARVISYNEQFF. In DNA form, the CDR3 reads TGTGCCAGCAGCTTAGCGCGAGTTATCTCCTACAATGAGCAGTTCTTC.

The chain recombines TRBV7-2 with TRBJ1-5; D is uncertain. The V and J ends lost 1 base and 6 bases respectively, with 13 bases between them. CDR1 and CDR2 (germline): SGHTA, FQGNSA. The CDR3 loop spans 15 amino acids. The CDR3, as DNA: TGTGCCAGCAGCTTAGTGGTAGAGCGGAGTCAGCCCCAGCATTTT. Its translation: CASSLVVERSQPQHF.

This clonotype was detected ten times or more. The V and J genes are TRBV5-1 and TRBJ2-5; TRBD2 matches 10 bases. The CDR3 spans 17 residues. After removal of 0 bases from V and 4 bases from J, the junction contained 9 bases not matched to a gene. The germline gives CDR1 SGHRS, CDR2 YFSETQ. CDR3 region: CASSLGLAGVRGETQYF. CDR3 DNA sequence: TGCGCCAGCAGCTTGGGGCTAGCGGGAGTGCGTGGAGAGACCCAGTACTTC.

The chain uses TRBV6-2 or TRBV6-3 and TRBJ2-1; 10 bases are shared with TRBD2. The CDR3 extends over 16 amino acids. Germline trimming cut 1 base from V and 3 bases from J; bases unmatched to any gene: 3. Germline CDR1 MNHEY, CDR2 SVGEGT. As DNA, the CDR3 is TGTGCCAGCAGTTACTTAACTAGCGGGGACTACAATGAGCAGTTCTTC. It codes for CASSYLTSGDYNEQFF.

The chain is built from TRBV12-3 or TRBV12-4 and TRBJ2-3, with D unresolved. Trimming removed 6 bases from V and 0 bases from J, with 16 bases in between. The CDR3 is 16 residues long. In DNA form, the CDR3 reads TGTGCCAGCAGCATCAACAAAGGCAGTAGCACAGATACGCAGTATTTT. It specifies CASSINKGSSTDTQYF.

This clonotype turned up a few times. V is TRBV7-9 and J is TRBJ1-1; 7 nucleotides agree with TRBD1. Trimming removed 1 base from V and 4 bases from J; junction bases left unmatched: 3. The CDR3 consists of 14 residues. CDR1 is SEHNR, CDR2 FQNEAQ, per germline (reference sequence). The CDR3 reads CASSLGQGSTEAFF. CDR3 nucleotide sequence: TGTGCCAGCAGCTTAGGACAGGGAAGCACTGAAGCTTTCTTT.

Regarding this clonotype: A much larger clone sits a single nucleotide away, making a read error possible. This chain links TRBV7-2 with TRBJ1-5, with D possibly matching TRBD1 (5 bases). The CDR3 is made up of 12 amino acids. Germline loops: CDR1 SGHTA, CDR2 FQGNSA. V lost 4 bases and J lost 5, with 6 bases in between. The CDR3 DNA reads as TGTGCCAGCAGCTGGGGGGATCAGCCCCAGCATTTT. It translates to CASSWGDQPQHF.

This chain connects TRBV29-1 to TRBJ2-7, with a weak D call TRBD2 (6 bases). V lost 6 bases, J lost 7 bases, and 22 bases lay in between. There are 14 residues in the CDR3. Looked up from germline, CDR1 is SQVTM and CDR2 is ANQGSEA. CDR3 protein: CSVEIGGVRREQYF. The CDR3 DNA reads TGCAGCGTCGAGATAGGAGGGGTACGTCGGGAGCAGTACTTC.

There are a few counts of this clonotype. This chain joins TRBV20-1 and TRBJ2-7; the match to TRBD1 covers 8 bases. J gave up 3 bases and V 0 bases, and 7 bases lay outside the gene matches. CDR1 and CDR2 from the germline V gene are DFQATT and SNEGSKA (reference sequence). CDR3 length: 15 amino acids. The CDR3 sequence is CSARERGTGGYEQYF. For the CDR3, the DNA is TGCAGTGCTAGAGAAAGAGGAACAGGGGGCTACGAGCAGTACTTC.